This TCR beta chain derives from a study of blood T cell repertoires in COVID-19. Study-level information: Some COVID-19 samples were acute and others convalescent; all came from the United States, Italy and Spain.

Assay used: immunoSEQ multiplex PCR; TCRdb lists only in-frame clones, some missing. The table records roughly 150,000 clones, 90% of them present only once. The CDR3 is 14 amino acids. Between the trimmed V and J ends, which lost 4 bases and 1 base, there was a span of 10 bases. Looked up from germline, CDR1 is ENHRY and CDR2 is SYGVKD. This sequence was found in a man aged 55 to 70 with active or convalescent COVID-19. Sequenced sample: peripheral blood. The V call is TRBV10-3, the J call TRBJ1-1; D uncertain. This CDR3 reads CAISGTEGNTEAFF. The CDR3 DNA sequence: TGTGCCATCAGTGGCACCGAGGGGAACACTGAAGCTTTCTTT.